Listed below are T cell receptor beta chains from one sample, sequenced in a study of cytomegalovirus exposure and HLA in healthy donors. TCRdb's table, derived via immunoSEQ multiplex PCR, lists solely in-frame clones and lacks some. This table has about 98,000 clones, roughly 60% appearing once. Sequenced: PBMCs. The receptors were sampled from a human donor in good health. Both conserved end residues are part of each CDR3. A D gene is named only where the DNA matches it firmly. Some rows mark clone size as missing; the rest say once, few, many or name a class of expanded clone.

d_gene,j_gene,abundance,v_gene,CDR3nt,CDR3aa
-,TRBJ2-1,-,TRBV19,TGTGCCAGTAGTATAGTTGCCGGGGGTAGGAATGAGCAGTTCTTC,CASSIVAGGRNEQFF
-,TRBJ2-7,-,TRBV30,TGTGCCTGGGGCTCCCCGTTCGAGCAGTACTTC,CAWGSPFEQYF
-,TRBJ2-1,few,TRBV4-1,TGCGCCAGCAGCCATGGGAGCGTTCTTGCTAGCAGTAGCTCCTACAATGAGCAGTTCTTC,CASSHGSVLASSSSYNEQFF
TRBD2,TRBJ2-1,-,TRBV7-9,TGTGCCAGCAGCTTAGAGGGGACTAGCAAGATTTTCTTC,CASSLEGTSKIFF
-,TRBJ2-7,-,TRBV19,TGTGCCAGTAGTATAACAGGGAGATTCTCCTACGAGCAGTACTTC,CASSITGRFSYEQYF
TRBD1,TRBJ1-2,-,TRBV28,TGTGCCAGCAGTTTGAGGGACAGGGGAATGGGAGCTAACTATGGCTACACCTTC,CASSLRDRGMGANYGYTF
-,TRBJ2-1,-,TRBV5-4,TGTGCCAGCAGCATGGACCTAGCGTATAGCTCCTACAATGAGCAGTTCTTC,CASSMDLAYSSYNEQFF
TRBD2,TRBJ2-5,-,TRBV19,TGTGCCAGTAGTCAGGCCCCCAGAGCGGGGCTGTACCAAGAGACCCAGTACTTC,CASSQAPRAGLYQETQYF
TRBD1,TRBJ2-5,-,TRBV5-4,TGTGCCAGCAGCTTGGGACAGGGGTTGGAAGAGACCCAGTACTTC,CASSLGQGLEETQYF
-,TRBJ2-7,-,TRBV11-2,TGTGCCAGCAAACCGACTTACGACTACGGCGAGCAGTACTTC,CASKPTYDYGEQYF
TRBD2,TRBJ2-5,once,TRBV19,TGTGCCAGTAGTATTGCAGGACTAGCAGAGACCCAGTACTTC,CASSIAGLAETQYF
TRBD2,TRBJ2-7,-,TRBV11-2,TGTGCCAGCAGCTTAGATGAGGGACTAGCGCGAGAGCAGTACTTC,CASSLDEGLAREQYF
TRBD1,TRBJ2-2,-,TRBV2,TGTGCCAGCAGTACCGGGACAGGGTTCCCCGGGGAGCTGTTTTTT,CASSTGTGFPGELFF
-,TRBJ1-1,-,TRBV28,TGTGCCAGCAGCTCTGAGATCCCACGCGAAGCTTTCTTT,CASSSEIPREAFF
TRBD1,TRBJ1-4,few,TRBV5-6,TGTGCCAGCAGCAGGGACAGTTTTACAACTAATGAAAAACTGTTTTTT,CASSRDSFTTNEKLFF
TRBD2,TRBJ2-2,few,TRBV29-1,TGCAGCGTTGATGTGGGACTAGCGGGGACAACCGGGGAGCTGTTTTTT,CSVDVGLAGTTGELFF
-,TRBJ2-2,few,TRBV2,TGTGCCAGCAGTGAATCGGGCACCGGGGAGCTGTTTTTT,CASSESGTGELFF
-,TRBJ1-1,-,TRBV19,TGTGCTAGTAACGGACAGAACACTGAAGCTTTCTTT,CASNGQNTEAFF
TRBD2,TRBJ2-5,-,TRBV4-1,TGCGCCAGCAGCCAAGTTTGGACTAGCGGGCAAGAGACCCAGTACTTC,CASSQVWTSGQETQYF
TRBD2,TRBJ2-1,-,TRBV9,TGTGCCAGCAGCGCCCAGGGACTAGTGGATGAGCAGTTCTTC,CASSAQGLVDEQFF
TRBD1,TRBJ2-7,-,TRBV4-1,TGCGCCAGCAGCCGGAGGACAGGGGAGGATTCCTACGAGCAGTACTTC,CASSRRTGEDSYEQYF
-,TRBJ1-3,few,TRBV5-1,TGCGCCAGCAGCTTGATTGCCGCCACAGGGAACTCTGGAAACACCATATATTTT,CASSLIAATGNSGNTIYF
TRBD2,TRBJ2-5,-,TRBV2,TGTGCCAGCAGTGAACAGCCCGCGGGAGGGCCGGAGACCCAGTACTTC,CASSEQPAGGPETQYF
TRBD1,TRBJ1-1,-,TRBV29-1,TGCAGCGTTGTAGGGACAGGGATTTACACTGAAGCTTTCTTT,CSVVGTGIYTEAFF
TRBD2,TRBJ2-1,few,TRBV4-2,TGTGCCAGCAGCCGAAGCGGGATCAATGAGCAGTTCTTC,CASSRSGINEQFF
-,TRBJ1-2,-,TRBV5-4,TGTGCCAGCAGCTTGATTGGAGAAACGCTATTTTATGGCTACACCTTC,CASSLIGETLFYGYTF
-,TRBJ2-3,few,TRBV5-1,TGCGCCAGCAGCTTGGATTCGGGAACGACGCAGTATTTT,CASSLDSGTTQYF
-,TRBJ2-1,few,TRBV29-1,TGCAGCGTTGAGAAATGGCGACAGAAGCAATTCGGGCCCAATGAGCAGTTCTTC,CSVEKWRQKQFGPNEQFF
TRBD2,TRBJ2-3,-,TRBV28,TGTGCCAGCAGTTCCCACGGGTTCGGGACTAGCGGGAGCGGAACAGATACGCAGTATTTT,CASSSHGFGTSGSGTDTQYF
TRBD2,TRBJ2-1,few,TRBV19,TGTGCCAGTAGTGTAACTAGCGGGGTTTACAATGAGCAGTTCTTC,CASSVTSGVYNEQFF
-,TRBJ1-1,few,TRBV10-3,TGTGCCATCAGTGAGCAGGGAAACACTGAAGCTTTCTTT,CAISEQGNTEAFF
-,TRBJ2-3,-,TRBV5-1,TGCGCCAGCAGCCCCCGGAGGGAGCCAGATACGCAGTATTTT,CASSPRREPDTQYF
TRBD2,TRBJ2-7,few,TRBV7-7,TGTGCCAGCAGCTTAGTAGCGGGAGTCTACGAGCAGTACTTC,CASSLVAGVYEQYF
-,TRBJ2-2,-,TRBV2,TGTGCCGCAACCACTAACACCGGGGAGCTGTTTTTT,CAATTNTGELFF
-,TRBJ2-1,few,TRBV7-9,TGTGCCAGCAGCTTAGCGGGAGGCCACAATGAGCAGTTCTTC,CASSLAGGHNEQFF
TRBD1,TRBJ1-2,-,TRBV6-5,TGTGCCAGCAGTACACCGGGACAGCAGAACTATGGCTACACCTTC,CASSTPGQQNYGYTF
-,TRBJ2-7,-,TRBV28,TGTGCCAGCAGTATACACAGGAGCTCCTACGAGCAGTACTTC,CASSIHRSSYEQYF
TRBD1,TRBJ2-7,few,TRBV5-5,TGTGCCAGCAGCTTTAGTGACAGGGTGGACTACGAGCAGTACTTC,CASSFSDRVDYEQYF
-,TRBJ2-2,-,TRBV6-5,TGTGCCAGCAGGAACCGGGACACCGGGGAGCTGTTTTTT,CASRNRDTGELFF
-,TRBJ2-1,few,TRBV9,TGTGCCAGCAGCGTAGAAGCCACCCCAAGCTCCTACAATGAGCAGTTCTTC,CASSVEATPSSYNEQFF